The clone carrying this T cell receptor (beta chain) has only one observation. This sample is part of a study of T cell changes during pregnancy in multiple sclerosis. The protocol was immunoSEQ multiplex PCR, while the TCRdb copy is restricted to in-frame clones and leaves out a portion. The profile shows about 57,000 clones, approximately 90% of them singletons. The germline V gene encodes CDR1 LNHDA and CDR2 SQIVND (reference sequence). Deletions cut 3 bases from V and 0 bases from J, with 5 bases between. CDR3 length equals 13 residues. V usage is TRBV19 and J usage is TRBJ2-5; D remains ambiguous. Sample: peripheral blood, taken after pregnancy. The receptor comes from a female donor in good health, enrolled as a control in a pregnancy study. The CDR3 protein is CASSINNQETQYF. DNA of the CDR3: TGTGCCAGTAGTATTAACAACCAAGAGACCCAGTACTTC.